These T cell receptor beta chains were read from a single sample in a study of T-cell memory formation after mild COVID-19. TCRdb used MiXCR to reprocess the 5' RACE reads, holding one entry per CDR3 protein. The data show about 150,000 distinct CDR3 sequences, with around a third seen just once and about 11% held by the top ten. The sequenced sample was PBMCs or a T cell subset sorted from them (not recorded which). The receptors were sampled from an adult woman who had mild COVID-19 (a few samples of this study predate the infection). Cell type and time point are not known. Both conserved end residues are part of each CDR3. A D gene is named only where the DNA matches it firmly. Clone size, where shown, is once, few, many, or a class for clones that have expanded.

d_call cdr3_length j_call clone_size v_call cdr3_aa cdr3_nt
- 12 TRBJ2-5 many TRBV25-1 CASSPGKGTQYF TGTGCCAGCTCACCAGGGAAGGGGACCCAGTACTTC
TRBD2 16 TRBJ2-5 few TRBV7-8 CASSFGTSGSSETQYF TGTGCCAGCAGCTTCGGGACTAGCGGGAGTTCAGAGACCCAGTACTTC
- 16 TRBJ2-3 few TRBV5-1 CASSARTATSTDTQYF TGCGCCAGCAGCGCCCGGACAGCAACTAGCACAGATACGCAGTATTTT
TRBD2 15 TRBJ2-3 few TRBV25-1 CASSESRGDADTQYF TGTGCCAGCAGTGAATCTCGGGGGGACGCAGATACGCAGTATTTT
TRBD1 14 TRBJ2-5 few TRBV27 CASSLRGGAETQYF TGTGCCAGCAGTTTGCGAGGGGGCGCAGAGACCCAGTACTTC
- 13 TRBJ2-5 - TRBV10-3 CAIMPGDGETQYF TGTGCCATCATGCCCGGGGATGGCGAGACCCAGTACTTC
TRBD2 20 TRBJ2-5 - TRBV12-3/TRBV12-4 CASSWASGGALGPLKETQYF TGTGCCAGCAGTTGGGCTAGCGGGGGGGCCTTAGGGCCTCTCAAAGAGACCCAGTACTTC
- 15 TRBJ2-3 few TRBV7-8 CASTPYAGQEDTQYF TGTGCCAGCACCCCGTACGCGGGGCAAGAGGATACGCAGTATTTT
TRBD2 15 TRBJ2-3 few TRBV27 CASSLKTSGGYTQYF TGTGCCAGCAGTTTGAAGACTAGCGGGGGGTATACGCAGTATTTT
- 14 TRBJ2-7 - TRBV11-2 CASSLVGSSYEQYF TGTGCCAGCAGCTTAGTTGGGTCCTCCTACGAGCAGTACTTC
- 17 TRBJ2-1 - TRBV18 CASSPWEARGSYNEQFF TGTGCCAGCTCACCATGGGAAGCCAGGGGCTCCTACAATGAGCAGTTCTTC
- 11 TRBJ1-2 - TRBV30 CAWSVSGGYTF TGTGCCTGGAGTGTTTCGGGGGGCTACACCTTC
TRBD1 14 TRBJ2-7 - TRBV27 CASSRGQGRGEQYF TGTGCCAGCAGTCGCGGACAGGGGAGAGGCGAGCAGTACTTC
- 15 TRBJ1-2 - TRBV7-9 CASSFSSESGDGYTF TGTGCCAGCAGCTTCTCATCGGAGAGCGGCGATGGCTACACCTTC
- 14 TRBJ1-1 few TRBV5-5 CASSLDIVNTEAFF TGTGCCAGCAGCTTAGACATAGTGAACACTGAAGCTTTCTTT
TRBD1 14 TRBJ1-2 few TRBV3-1 CASRPGTGIHGYTF TGTGCCAGCAGGCCCGGGACAGGGATCCATGGCTACACCTTC
- 15 TRBJ2-3 few TRBV6-2/TRBV6-3 CASGLWGTFTDTQYF TGTGCCAGCGGTTTATGGGGGACGTTCACAGATACGCAGTATTTT
- 12 TRBJ2-5 few TRBV11-2 CASSPTLETQYF TGTGCCAGCAGCCCTACGTTAGAGACCCAGTACTTC
- 15 TRBJ1-1 once TRBV7-9 CASSSLGQSSTEAFF TGTGCCAGCAGCTCCCTTGGACAGTCAAGCACTGAAGCTTTCTTT
TRBD1 15 TRBJ1-2 few TRBV19 CASSSRSTGVYGYTF TGTGCCAGTAGTTCACGCTCGACAGGGGTCTATGGCTACACCTTC
- 14 TRBJ2-1 - TRBV12-3/TRBV12-4 CASSLFGKHNEQFF TGTGCCAGCAGTTTGTTCGGAAAACACAATGAGCAGTTCTTC
TRBD2 18 TRBJ2-1 - TRBV12-3/TRBV12-4 CASSPGLAGVDSYNEQFF TGTGCCAGCAGTCCCGGACTAGCGGGGGTCGACTCCTACAATGAGCAGTTCTTC
TRBD1 14 TRBJ2-1 - TRBV5-1 CASSNGQVYNEQFF TGCGCCAGCAGCAACGGACAGGTTTACAATGAGCAGTTCTTC
TRBD1 15 TRBJ2-1 - TRBV5-5 CASSWGQGDVNEQFF TGTGCCAGCAGCTGGGGACAGGGGGATGTGAATGAGCAGTTCTTC
- 16 TRBJ2-7 - TRBV29-1 CSVQGSQRSWTNEQYF TGCAGCGTCCAGGGTTCCCAGCGGTCCTGGACTAACGAGCAGTACTTC
TRBD2 15 TRBJ2-3 - TRBV7-9 CASSLPSGSADTQYF TGTGCCAGCAGCTTACCTAGCGGGAGCGCAGATACGCAGTATTTT
- 14 TRBJ1-2 few TRBV5-1 CASSPMGGVRGYTF TGCGCCAGCAGCCCTATGGGTGGGGTGAGAGGCTACACCTTC
- 16 TRBJ2-6 - TRBV18 CASSPFTGTGANVLTF TGTGCCAGCTCACCGTTCACAGGGACAGGGGCCAACGTCCTGACTTTC
- 14 TRBJ1-1 - TRBV11-3 CASSLRDLNTEAFF TGTGCCAGCAGCTTAAGAGATTTGAACACTGAAGCTTTCTTT
TRBD2 15 TRBJ2-3 - TRBV7-2 CASSPGGMGTDTQYF TGTGCCAGCAGCCCCGGGGGGATGGGCACAGATACGCAGTATTTT
- 14 TRBJ2-7 - TRBV6-5 CASSPGPRSYEQYF TGTGCCAGCAGCCCGGGACCCCGCTCCTACGAGCAGTACTTC
- 16 TRBJ2-2 few TRBV7-9 CASSPRARANTGELFF TGTGCCAGCAGCCCTCGGGCGCGGGCGAACACCGGGGAGCTGTTTTTT
- 15 TRBJ2-7 - TRBV20-1 CSARGKETRRYEQYF TGCAGTGCTAGAGGAAAGGAGACTAGGCGCTACGAGCAGTACTTC
- 15 TRBJ2-7 - TRBV21-1 CASSKRQITDVEQYF TGTGCCAGCAGCAAGCGACAGATCACGGACGTCGAGCAGTACTTC
- 15 TRBJ2-7 - TRBV12-3/TRBV12-4 CASSLYGGGSYEQYF TGTGCCAGCAGTTTGTATGGAGGGGGGTCCTACGAGCAGTACTTC
- 14 TRBJ1-1 few TRBV5-5 CASSWGEGNTEAFF TGTGCCAGCAGCTGGGGGGAGGGAAACACTGAAGCTTTCTTT
TRBD1 14 TRBJ2-7 few TRBV5-1 CASSLDRATYEQYF TGCGCCAGCAGCCTGGACAGGGCGACCTACGAGCAGTACTTC
TRBD2 14 TRBJ2-5 - TRBV7-3 CASSPNGGQETQYF TGTGCCAGCAGCCCCAACGGGGGGCAAGAGACCCAGTACTTC
TRBD2 14 TRBJ2-1 - TRBV27 CASSARLAANEQFF TGTGCCAGCAGTGCACGACTAGCGGCTAATGAGCAGTTCTTC
TRBD1 16 TRBJ2-3 - TRBV6-5 CASSLRDRGLSDTQYF TGTGCCAGCAGTCTCAGGGACAGGGGGCTGTCAGATACGCAGTATTTT
- 12 TRBJ1-1 - TRBV12-3/TRBV12-4 CASSLFRIEAFF TGTGCCAGCAGTTTATTTAGGATTGAAGCTTTCTTT
- 15 TRBJ2-1 once TRBV6-4 CASSGGSGPYNEQFF TGTGCCAGCAGTGGTGGGTCGGGCCCCTACAATGAGCAGTTCTTC
TRBD2 15 TRBJ2-1 few TRBV3-1 CASRESGGAYNEQFF TGTGCCAGCAGGGAAAGCGGGGGGGCCTACAATGAGCAGTTCTTC
- 15 TRBJ1-3 - TRBV5-5 CASSLDVSSGNTIYF TGTGCCAGCAGCTTGGATGTCAGCTCTGGAAACACCATATATTTT
- 15 TRBJ2-5 - TRBV11-3 CASSPEQGSRETQYF TGTGCCAGCAGCCCGGAACAGGGATCGCGAGAGACCCAGTACTTC
- 14 TRBJ1-1 - TRBV18 CASSRDTQVTEAFF TGTGCCAGCTCACGGGACACCCAAGTTACCGAAGCTTTCTTT
- 16 TRBJ2-3 - TRBV27 CASSLGWEFSTDTQYF TGTGCCAGCAGTTTGGGATGGGAGTTTAGCACAGATACGCAGTATTTT
- 15 TRBJ1-4 - TRBV3-1 CASSQPSGGNEKLFF TGTGCCAGCAGCCAGCCATCCGGGGGGAATGAAAAACTGTTTTTT
- 13 TRBJ1-2 few TRBV29-1 CSVLGASNYGYTF TGCAGCGTCCTAGGAGCCTCTAACTATGGCTACACCTTC